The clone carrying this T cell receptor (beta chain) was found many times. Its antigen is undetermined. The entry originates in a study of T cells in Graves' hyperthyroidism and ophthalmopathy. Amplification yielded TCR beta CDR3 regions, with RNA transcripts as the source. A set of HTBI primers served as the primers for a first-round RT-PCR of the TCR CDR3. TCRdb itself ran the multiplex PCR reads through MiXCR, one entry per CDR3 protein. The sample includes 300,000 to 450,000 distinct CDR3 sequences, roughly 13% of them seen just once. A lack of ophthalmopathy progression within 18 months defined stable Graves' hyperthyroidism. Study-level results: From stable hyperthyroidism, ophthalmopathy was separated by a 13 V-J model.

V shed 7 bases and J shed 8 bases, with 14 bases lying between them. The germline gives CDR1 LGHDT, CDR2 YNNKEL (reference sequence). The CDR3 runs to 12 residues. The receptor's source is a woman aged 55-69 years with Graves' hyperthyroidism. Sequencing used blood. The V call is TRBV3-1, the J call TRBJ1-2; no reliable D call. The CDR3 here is CASTIGSRGYTF. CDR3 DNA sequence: TGTGCCAGCACCATTGGATCTCGCGGCTACACCTTC.